This T cell receptor (beta chain) was profiled in a study of post-analysis software for immune sequencing data. The overall study: Relapsing-remitting, secondary progressive and progressive-relapsing multiple sclerosis were all included among the disease courses. General study findings and limits: A handful of TRBV segments appeared more often in patients than in controls, and TRBV5-6, TRBV5-1 and TRBV20-1 were among these. Batch-mates among the samples co-clustered strongly by F measure. Significantly decreased normalized Chao1 diversity was recorded for multiple sclerosis patients relative to controls.

The CDR3 is 12 residues long. V gave up 8 bases and J gave up 6 bases; unmatched junction bases: 7. Germline V gives CDR1 SQVTM, CDR2 ANQGSEA. Unique molecular identifiers had been added to the TCR beta cDNA libraries. Researchers reported a few hundred thousand cDNA molecules coming from approximately 1 to 10 million T cells. One entry per CDR3 protein results from TCRdb running MiXCR on the PCR reads. The sample shows about 760,000 distinct CDR3 sequences, 25% to 30% of them seen only once. A note on this clonotype: What it binds is not known.

The sample comprised blood. The sequence came from a girl aged 5-17 years with multiple sclerosis. This chain joins TRBV29-1 and TRBJ2-1; 7 positions match TRBD2. CDR3 region: CSSGTTPNEQFF. The CDR3 bases are TGCAGCTCCGGGACTACTCCCAATGAGCAGTTCTTC.